The 27 T cell receptor beta chains below were found in one sample sequenced in a study of cytomegalovirus exposure and HLA in healthy donors. The primer mix had 60 Vbeta and 13 Jbeta primers. Only in-frame clones appear in the TCRdb table, and some are missing; sequencing was by immunoSEQ multiplex PCR. The sample has under 150,000 clones, approximately 82% seen once. The source material was PBMCs. The receptors stem from a middle-aged man in good health and CMV-seronegative.

This chain links TRBV25-1 with TRBJ1-2, with D unclear. The germline V gene has CDR1 MGHDK and CDR2 SYGVNS. This CDR3 is 13 amino acids long. V lost 5 bases and J 10 bases, leaving 17 bases between the germline ends. The CDR3 DNA follows: TGTGCCAGCAGTCAGTCCCAGTCGCTCGCCTACACCTTC. Amino acid sequence: CASSQSQSLAYTF.

The rearrangement links TRBV15 to TRBJ1-5; 11 bases match TRBD1. The CDR3 runs to 15 residues. Trimming at V came to 1 base and at J to 6 bases, leaving 2 bases not matched to a gene. CDR1 is LNHNV, CDR2 YYDKDF, per germline (reference sequence). CDR3 sequence (DNA): TGTGCCACCAGCAGAGGGGACAGGGGGTTTCAGCCCCAGCATTTT. It encodes CATSRGDRGFQPQHF.

Details on this clone: Compared with germline, one end of the junction differs, possibly owing to a read error. The V and J genes are TRBV7-9 and TRBJ2-5, with 11 positions matching TRBD2. Germline loops: CDR1 SEHNR, CDR2 FQNEAQ (reference sequence). The CDR3 sequence is 14 residues long. The DNA of the CDR3 is TGTGCCAGCAGTTTAGCGGGGGGGCGAGAGACCCAGTACTTC. Encoded protein: CASSLAGGRETQYF. The full variable domain, with the rest looked up from reference TRBV7-9 and TRBJ2-5, is DTGVSQNPRHKITKRGQNVTFRCDPISEHNRLYWYRQTLGQGPEFLTYFQNEAQLEKSRLLSDRFSAERPKGSFSTLEIQRTEQGDSAMYLCASSLAGGRETQYFGPGTRLLVL.

The chain links TRBV4-2 to TRBJ2-7, with D tentatively TRBD1 (5 bases). CDR3 length equals 14 residues. Per germline, CDR1 LGHNA and CDR2 YNFKEQ. Trimming removed 1 base at V and 0 bases at J, with 7 bases between. This chain's CDR3 is CASSQATGSYEQYF. CDR3 in DNA: TGTGCCAGCAGCCAAGCTACAGGCTCCTACGAGCAGTACTTC.

The chain carries TRBV27 and TRBJ2-7; TRBD1 agrees at 11 bases. CDR1 is MNHEY, CDR2 SMNVEV, per germline (reference sequence). J lost 3 bases, V lost 6 bases, and 16 bases had no gene match. This CDR3 is built from 18 residues. CDR3 sequence: CASSRTGGAAGTYYEQYF. The CDR3 bases are TGTGCCAGCAGCCGGACAGGGGGCGCAGCAGGGACTTACTACGAGCAGTACTTC.

V usage is TRBV5-1 and J usage is TRBJ2-7; D unresolved. Germline CDR1 and CDR2: SGHRS and YFSETQ. This CDR3 comprises 15 residues. Between the trimmed V and J ends, which lost 0 bases and 0 bases, there was a span of 10 bases. Written as DNA, the CDR3 is TGCGCCAGCAGCTTGGGCGGTTCCCGCTCCTACGAGCAGTACTTC. The encoded protein is CASSLGGSRSYEQYF.

This rearrangement joins TRBV5-1 to TRBJ2-1; 7 nucleotides match TRBD1. This CDR3 spans 15 amino acids. Unmatched junction bases numbered 7, after V lost 7 bases and J lost 0 bases. Per germline, CDR1 SGHRS and CDR2 YFSETQ. In nucleotides, the CDR3 is TGCGCCAGCGGCGAGGGGGCGAGCTCCTACAATGAGCAGTTCTTC. Protein: CASGEGASSYNEQFF.

The chain combines TRBV2 with TRBJ2-7; D might be TRBD2 (5 bases). This CDR3 contains 16 residues. Trimming stripped 1 base from V and 7 bases from J, with 20 bases between. From germline, CDR1 is SNHLY and CDR2 FYNNEI. The chain's CDR3 is CASSEERPPTTGEQYF. In nucleotides, the CDR3 is TGTGCCAGCAGTGAAGAAAGACCCCCAACCACGGGAGAGCAGTACTTC.

This chain connects TRBV5-1 to TRBJ2-3, with D possibly being TRBD2 (5 bases). This CDR3 has 14 residues. Between the trimmed V and J ends, which lost 4 bases and 1 base, there was a span of 10 bases. Germline CDR1 SGHRS, CDR2 YFSETQ. In DNA form, the CDR3 reads TGCGCCAGCAGCCCGGGATATCGCACAGATACGCAGTATTTT. Translation: CASSPGYRTDTQYF.

The CDR3 nucleotides read TGTGCCAGCAGCTTTGATAGCGGACACACCGGGGAGCTGTTTTTT. Translation gives CASSFDSGHTGELFF. The rearrangement uses TRBV5-4 and TRBJ2-2, with D maybe TRBD2 (6 bases). The germline V gene has CDR1 SGHNT and CDR2 YYREEE (reference sequence). This CDR3 is built from 15 residues. The ends were cut back, 2 bases at V and 3 bases at J, with 11 bases in the middle.

The genes are TRBV4-1 and TRBJ1-6; 7 bases map to TRBD1. With 4 bases clipped from V and 7 bases from J, the junction kept 13 bases outside the gene matches. The CDR3 extends over 17 amino acids. Germline loops: CDR1 MGHRA, CDR2 YSYEKL. The chain's CDR3 is CASSLWDSPLGNSPLHF. As DNA, the CDR3 is TGCGCCAGCAGCCTGTGGGACAGCCCCTTAGGCAATTCACCCCTCCACTTT.

The chain is built from TRBV4-3 and TRBJ2-7, with TRBD2 matching over 8 bases. The CDR3 sequence is 14 residues long. Germline trimming cut 5 bases from V and 7 bases from J; bases unmatched to any gene: 10. From germline, CDR1 is LGHNA and CDR2 YSLEER. CDR3 region: CASSSGLGGLEQYF. The CDR3 DNA follows: TGCGCCAGCAGCTCGGGACTAGGGGGGCTTGAGCAGTACTTC.

V and J are TRBV2 and TRBJ2-5; maybe TRBD2 (6 bases). The CDR3 consists of 14 residues. Trimming took off 5 bases at V and 2 bases at J, with 12 bases between the two ends. CDR1 and CDR2 from the germline V gene are SNHLY and FYNNEI. CDR3 nucleotides: TGTGCCAGCAGTCCAGGGCGGGGTCAAGAGACCCAGTACTTC. Translated, it gives CASSPGRGQETQYF. Full variable domain (outside the CDR3, taken from reference TRBV2 and TRBJ2-5): EPEVTQTPSHQVTQMGQEVILRCVPISNHLYFYWYRQILGQKVEFLVSFYNNEISEKSEIFDDQFSVERPDGSNFTLKIRSTKLEDSAMYFCASSPGRGQETQYFGPGTRLLVL.

This sequence joins TRBV7-2 and TRBJ1-1, with TRBD1 as a possible D gene (6 bases). Germline CDR1 SGHTA, CDR2 FQGNSA. The germline V and J ends were trimmed by 4 bases and 4 bases, with 13 bases remaining between them. This CDR3 is 14 amino acids long. CDR3 DNA: TGTGCCAGCAGCTCCAGGGGAGGGGGCACTGAAGCTTTCTTT. Translating gives CASSSRGGGTEAFF.

In the case of this clone: One junction end does not reproduce the germline sequence, and a read error may be involved. This sequence joins TRBV11-2 and TRBJ2-7; D might be TRBD1 (6 bases). Germline CDR1 SGHAT, CDR2 FQNNGV. There are 15 residues in the CDR3. CDR3 sequence reads: CASSPYAGTNYEQHF. The CDR3, as DNA: TGTGCCAGCAGCCCATACGCCGGGACAAATTACGAGCAGCACTTC.

CDR3 residues: CASSYEGARNSPLHF. The CDR3 DNA follows: TGTGCCAGCAGTTACGAGGGGGCGCGGAATTCACCCCTCCACTTT. The rearrangement links TRBV6-5 to TRBJ1-6; TRBD1 matches at 7 bases. The germline V gene has CDR1 MNHEY and CDR2 SVGAGI. This CDR3 is built from 15 residues. Germline trimming cut 2 bases from V and 7 bases from J; bases unmatched to any gene: 5.

The chain links TRBV27 to TRBJ1-6; D not resolved. The CDR3 extends over 16 amino acids. The V and J ends lost 5 bases and 0 bases respectively, with 11 bases between them. The germline V gene encodes CDR1 MNHEY and CDR2 SMNVEV (reference sequence). The CDR3 bases are TGTGCCAGCAGTACCATACACAGCTCCTATAATTCACCCCTCCACTTT. This sequence encodes CASSTIHSSYNSPLHF.

V gene TRBV7-9 combines with J gene TRBJ2-5; 8 bases are a match to TRBD2. Losses at the gene ends were 3 bases for V and 3 bases for J; bases not matched to a gene: 6. The CDR3 totals 15 residues. Germline-derived CDR1 and CDR2 are SEHNR and FQNEAQ (reference sequence). For the CDR3, the DNA is TGTGCCAGCAGCTTTCTGGCGGGGGGTAAAGAGACCCAGTACTTC. Translated: CASSFLAGGKETQYF. The variable domain in full, completed from reference TRBV7-9 and TRBJ2-5, reads DTGVSQNPRHKITKRGQNVTFRCDPISEHNRLYWYRQTLGQGPEFLTYFQNEAQLEKSRLLSDRFSAERPKGSFSTLEIQRTEQGDSAMYLCASSFLAGGKETQYFGPGTRLLVL.

The gene calls are TRBV4-1 and TRBJ1-1; D remains unclear. The CDR3 runs 14 residues. V dropped 1 base and J dropped 1 base, with 7 bases sitting between them. CDR1 and CDR2 (germline): MGHRA, YSYEKL. The CDR3 region is CASSQVSSNTEAFF. As DNA, the CDR3 is TGCGCCAGCAGCCAAGTCAGTTCGAACACTGAAGCTTTCTTT.

This chain uses TRBV6-5 with TRBJ2-1; TRBD1 agrees at 8 bases. Trimming cost V 5 bases and J 4 bases; bases outside gene matches: 1. The CDR3 extends over 13 amino acids. Per germline, CDR1 MNHEY and CDR2 SVGAGI. In nucleotides, the CDR3 is TGTGCCAGCAGTAGACAGGGGTACAATGAGCAGTTCTTC. Residues: CASSRQGYNEQFF.

CDR3 sequence reads: CASSQDLPARREGAFF. The CDR3 DNA reads as TGTGCCAGCAGCCAAGATCTCCCCGCCAGGAGGGAAGGAGCTTTCTTT. The chain is built from TRBV14 and TRBJ1-1; D gene ambiguous. The V gene lost 0 bases and the J gene lost 10 bases, with 21 bases spanning the gap. The CDR3 totals 16 residues. Germline loops: CDR1 SGHDN, CDR2 FVKESK.

V gene TRBV29-1 combines with J gene TRBJ2-4; tentative D call: TRBD1 (5 bases). The CDR3 extends over 12 amino acids. Germline V lookup: CDR1 SQVTM, CDR2 ANQGSEA. V lost 5 bases, J lost 9 bases, and 14 bases lay in between. CDR3 bases: TGCAGCGTTTCCGACCAGGGTACCATTCAGTACTTC. Protein sequence: CSVSDQGTIQYF.

The chain uses TRBV15 and TRBJ1-4, with 8 bases identical to TRBD1. Germline-derived CDR1 and CDR2 are LNHNV and YYDKDF (reference sequence). The ends lost 11 bases at V and 3 bases at J; junction bases unmatched: 8. The CDR3 runs 14 residues. In DNA, the CDR3 is TGTGCCGCCTCTCAGGGGGCCTCTAATGAAAAACTGTTTTTT. It yields the protein CAASQGASNEKLFF.

DNA of the CDR3: TGTGCCAGTAGTATAGGTGGGGGGTGGTCCAAAAACATTCAGTACTTC. This codes for CASSIGGGWSKNIQYF. The chain couples TRBV19 to TRBJ2-4, with a possible D match to TRBD2 (6 bases). V dropped 1 base and J dropped 2 bases, with 12 bases sitting between them. Germline V CDR1 and CDR2: LNHDA, SQIVND (reference sequence). CDR3 length: 16 residues.

This clone was picked up a small number of times. This chain links TRBV6-6 with TRBJ2-1, with D possibly being TRBD1 (5 bases). The CDR3 runs to 11 residues. V dropped 10 bases and J dropped 8 bases, with 12 bases sitting between them. The germline V gene encodes CDR1 MNHNY and CDR2 SVGAGI (reference sequence). This chain's CDR3 is CATRVQDEQFF. As DNA, the CDR3 is TGTGCCACCAGGGTTCAGGATGAGCAGTTCTTC.

The chain has TRBV14 and TRBJ1-1, with 8 positions matching TRBD1. Germline lookup yields CDR1 SGHDN and CDR2 FVKESK. The CDR3 has 16 amino acids. V dropped 0 bases and J dropped 4; count of bases not matched to a gene: 7. As DNA, the CDR3 is TGTGCCAGCAGCCAAGATTGGGGACAGGCCTCCACTGAAGCTTTCTTT. Its translation is CASSQDWGQASTEAFF.

The chain uses TRBV7-6 and TRBJ2-1; D is uncertain. Germline CDR1 and CDR2: SGHVS and FNYEAQ. Trimming shortened V by 5 bases and J by 5 bases, and 19 bases separated the two germline ends. CDR3 length equals 16 residues. The CDR3 sequence: CASSLSDRLHNNEQFF. CDR3 DNA sequence: TGTGCCAGCAGCCTAAGCGACCGCCTCCATAACAATGAGCAGTTCTTC.